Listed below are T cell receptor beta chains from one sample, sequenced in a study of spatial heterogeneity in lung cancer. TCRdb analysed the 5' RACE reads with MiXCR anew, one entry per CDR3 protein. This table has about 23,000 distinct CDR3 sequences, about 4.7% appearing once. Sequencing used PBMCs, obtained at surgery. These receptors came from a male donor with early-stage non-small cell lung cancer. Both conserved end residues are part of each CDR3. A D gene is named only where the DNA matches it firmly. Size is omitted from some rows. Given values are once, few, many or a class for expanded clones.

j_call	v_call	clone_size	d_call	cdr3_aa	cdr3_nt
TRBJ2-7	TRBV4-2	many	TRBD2	CASSPTGTRGSYEQYF	TGTGCCAGCAGCCCCACCGGGACTAGAGGGTCCTACGAGCAGTACTTC
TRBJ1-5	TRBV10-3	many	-	CAISETGSNQPQHF	TGTGCCATCAGTGAGACGGGTAGCAATCAGCCCCAGCATTTT
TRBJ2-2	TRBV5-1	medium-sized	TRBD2	CASKGAGGDTGELFF	TGCGCCAGCAAAGGAGCGGGAGGTGACACCGGGGAGCTGTTTTTT
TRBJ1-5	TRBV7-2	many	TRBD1	CASSLRRGDSNQPQHF	TGTGCCAGCAGCTTACGCAGGGGGGATAGCAATCAGCCCCAGCATTTT
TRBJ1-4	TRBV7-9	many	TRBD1	CASSDREVDEKLFF	TGTGCCAGCAGCGACAGGGAAGTAGATGAAAAACTGTTTTTT
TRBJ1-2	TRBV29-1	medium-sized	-	CSVEVQAGRSGYTF	TGCAGCGTTGAAGTGCAGGCGGGGAGGTCTGGCTACACCTTC
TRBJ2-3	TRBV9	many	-	CASSLGAPTDTQYF	TGTGCCAGCAGCTTGGGGGCTCCCACAGATACGCAGTATTTT
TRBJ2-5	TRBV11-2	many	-	CASSLTEETQYF	TGTGCCAGCAGTTTGACGGAAGAGACCCAGTACTTC
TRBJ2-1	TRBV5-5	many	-	CASSPGAKWDEQFF	TGTGCCAGCAGCCCAGGGGCTAAATGGGATGAGCAGTTCTTC
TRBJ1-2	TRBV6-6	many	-	CASSYGTYGYTF	TGTGCCAGCAGTTACGGGACCTATGGCTACACCTTC
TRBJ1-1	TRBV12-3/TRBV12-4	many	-	CASSLEQGSTEAFF	TGTGCCAGCAGTTTAGAGCAGGGCAGCACTGAAGCTTTCTTT
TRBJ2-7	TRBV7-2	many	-	CASSPHDEQYF	TGTGCCAGCAGCCCCCACGACGAGCAGTACTTC
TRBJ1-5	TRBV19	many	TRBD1	CASSRPRQGSNQPQHF	TGTGCCAGTAGTCGGCCAAGACAGGGTAGCAATCAGCCCCAGCATTTT
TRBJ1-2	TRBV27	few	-	CASSFSGGYGYTF	TGTGCCAGCAGTTTCTCGGGCGGCTATGGCTACACCTTC
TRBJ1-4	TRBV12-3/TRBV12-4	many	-	CASSLMNTNEKLFF	TGTGCCAGCAGTTTAATGAACACTAATGAAAAACTGTTTTTT
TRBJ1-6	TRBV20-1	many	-	CSAPLVGGNSPLHF	TGCAGTGCGCCACTCGTTGGAGGGAATTCACCCCTCCACTTT
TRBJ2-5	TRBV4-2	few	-	CASSQAGGGARETQYF	TGTGCCAGCAGCCAAGCCGGGGGAGGAGCCCGGGAGACCCAGTACTTC
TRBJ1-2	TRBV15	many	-	CATSRDGVGYGYTF	TGTGCCACCAGCAGAGACGGGGTTGGCTATGGCTACACCTTC
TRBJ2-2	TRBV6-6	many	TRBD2	CAIRSNLAGVTGELFF	TGTGCCATCCGATCAAACCTAGCGGGGGTCACCGGGGAGCTGTTTTTT
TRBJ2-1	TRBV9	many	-	CASSVSSGQEYNEQFF	TGTGCCAGCAGCGTATCTTCAGGTCAGGAATACAATGAGCAGTTCTTC
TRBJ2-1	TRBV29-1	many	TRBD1	CSVGGPTGVGYNNEQFF	TGCAGCGTTGGGGGACCGACAGGGGTAGGATATAACAATGAGCAGTTCTTC
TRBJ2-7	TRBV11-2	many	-	CASSLEAEGGYEQYF	TGTGCCAGCAGCTTAGAGGCAGAGGGCGGATACGAGCAGTACTTC
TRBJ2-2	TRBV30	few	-	CAWRPGIDTTGELFF	TGTGCCTGGAGGCCAGGGATAGATACCACCGGGGAGCTGTTTTTT
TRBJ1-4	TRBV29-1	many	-	CSVARPNEKLFF	TGCAGCGTTGCCAGGCCTAATGAAAAACTGTTTTTT
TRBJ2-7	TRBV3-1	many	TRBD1	CASSHWSGQAYEQYF	TGTGCCAGCAGCCATTGGAGTGGACAGGCCTACGAGCAGTACTTC
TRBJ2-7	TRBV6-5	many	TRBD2	CASSYSVAGGYEQYF	TGTGCCAGCAGTTACTCGGTAGCGGGAGGCTACGAGCAGTACTTC
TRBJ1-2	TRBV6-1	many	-	CASKEVYGYTF	TGTGCCAGTAAGGAGGTCTATGGCTACACCTTC
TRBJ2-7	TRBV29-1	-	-	CSARSSYEQYF	TGCAGCGCCAGGAGCTCCTACGAGCAGTACTTC
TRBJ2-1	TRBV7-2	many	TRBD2	CASSLVGTSGDEQFF	TGTGCCAGCAGCTTAGTTGGGACTAGCGGCGATGAGCAGTTCTTC
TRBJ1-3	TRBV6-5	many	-	CASSQDAGFGNTIYF	TGTGCCAGCAGTCAAGACGCGGGTTTTGGAAACACCATATATTTT
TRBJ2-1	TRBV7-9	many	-	CASSLGLLGYEQFF	TGTGCCAGCAGCTTAGGACTGCTGGGCTATGAGCAGTTCTTC
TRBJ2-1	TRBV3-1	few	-	CTSETPAGLGRSNEQFF	TGTACCAGCGAAACCCCGGCTGGACTGGGCCGATCCAATGAGCAGTTCTTC
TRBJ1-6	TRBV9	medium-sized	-	CASSVVGANSPLHF	TGTGCCAGCAGCGTAGTCGGGGCCAATTCACCCCTCCACTTT
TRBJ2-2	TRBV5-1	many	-	CASTPRGTNTGELFF	TGCGCCAGCACCCCTAGGGGAACAAACACCGGGGAGCTGTTTTTT
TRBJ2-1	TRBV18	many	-	CASSPPGAVLYNEQFF	TGTGCCAGCTCACCACCCGGAGCAGTTTTGTACAATGAGCAGTTCTTC
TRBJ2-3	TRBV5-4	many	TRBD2	CASSFWVAGRADTQYF	TGTGCCAGCAGCTTCTGGGTAGCGGGAAGGGCAGATACGCAGTATTTT
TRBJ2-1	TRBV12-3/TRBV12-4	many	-	CASSPSSTRYGEQFF	TGTGCCAGCAGTCCGTCCTCGACTAGATATGGTGAGCAGTTCTTC
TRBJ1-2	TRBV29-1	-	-	CSAGGVNYGYTF	TGCAGCGCTGGGGGTGTTAACTATGGCTACACCTTC
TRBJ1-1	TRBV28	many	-	CASSVGDTYTEAFF	TGTGCCAGCAGCGTAGGGGATACCTACACTGAAGCTTTCTTT
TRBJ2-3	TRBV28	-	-	CASTTGSDPTDTQYF	TGTGCCAGCACAACAGGATCTGACCCCACAGATACGCAGTATTTT
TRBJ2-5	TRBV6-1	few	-	CASSAKSVTQYF	TGTGCCAGCAGTGCTAAATCGGTGACCCAGTACTTC
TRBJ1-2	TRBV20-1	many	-	CSASSGYGYTF	TGCAGTGCTAGCTCGGGGTATGGCTACACCTTC
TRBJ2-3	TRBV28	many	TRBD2	CAGRPSGGDMGTQYF	TGTGCCGGACGACCTAGCGGGGGGGACATGGGTACGCAGTATTTT
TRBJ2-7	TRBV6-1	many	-	CASSPDRGQYF	TGTGCCAGCAGCCCCGACAGAGGGCAGTACTTC
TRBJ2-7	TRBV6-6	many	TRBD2	CASSYSPAGGFYEQYF	TGTGCCAGCAGTTACTCGCCAGCGGGAGGTTTCTACGAGCAGTACTTC
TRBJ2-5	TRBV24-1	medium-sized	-	CATSDATETQYF	TGTGCCACCAGTGACGCAACAGAGACCCAGTACTTC
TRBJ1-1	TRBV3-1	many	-	CASSHKAGGTEAFF	TGTGCCAGCAGCCACAAGGCGGGTGGCACTGAAGCTTTCTTT
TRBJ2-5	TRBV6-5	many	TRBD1	CASIRRTGGGQETQYF	TGTGCCAGCATAAGAAGGACAGGGGGCGGTCAAGAGACCCAGTACTTC
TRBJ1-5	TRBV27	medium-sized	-	CASSPTTGYQPQHF	TGTGCCAGCAGTCCTACCACAGGGTATCAGCCCCAGCATTTT
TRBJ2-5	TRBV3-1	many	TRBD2	CASSRTSAETQYF	TGTGCCAGCAGCCGGACTAGTGCGGAGACCCAGTACTTC
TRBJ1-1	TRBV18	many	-	CASSPTMGGGTEAFF	TGTGCCAGCTCACCAACGATGGGAGGCGGCACTGAAGCTTTCTTT
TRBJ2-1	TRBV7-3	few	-	CASSLSLTSSKEQFF	TGTGCCAGCAGCTTATCTCTCACTAGCAGCAAAGAGCAGTTCTTC
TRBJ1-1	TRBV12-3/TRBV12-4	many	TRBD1	CASSLTGWFTEAFF	TGTGCCAGCAGTTTGACAGGGTGGTTCACTGAAGCTTTCTTT
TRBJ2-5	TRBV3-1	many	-	CASSGEILKETQYF	TGTGCCAGCAGCGGAGAAATACTAAAAGAGACCCAGTACTTC
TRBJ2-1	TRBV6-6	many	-	CASLDRTGSSYNEQFF	TGTGCCAGCCTAGATCGGACCGGGAGCTCCTACAATGAGCAGTTCTTC
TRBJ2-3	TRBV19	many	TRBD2	CASRRSGREDTQYF	TGTGCCAGTAGAAGATCCGGGAGGGAGGATACGCAGTATTTT
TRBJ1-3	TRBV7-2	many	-	CASSLLNGNTIYF	TGTGCCAGCAGCTTACTTAACGGAAACACCATATATTTT
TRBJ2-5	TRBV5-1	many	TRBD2	CASSAGLAGSQETQYF	TGCGCCAGCAGCGCGGGACTAGCGGGCTCCCAAGAGACCCAGTACTTC
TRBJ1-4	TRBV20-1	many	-	CSAREPLLEEKLFF	TGCAGTGCTAGAGAACCGCTACTAGAGGAAAAACTGTTTTTT